The subject of this entry is one T cell receptor (beta chain). What it binds is not known. The time point denotes: newly diagnosed GD, antithyroid drugs for less than 3 months. PBMC-derived RNA was used for the TCR library. This sample is part of a study of regulatory T cells in long-lasting Graves disease. Study-level information: Graves' patients, newly diagnosed, had taken antithyroid drugs under 3 months.

Building the TCR beta libraries relied on iRepertoire HTBI primers, and CDR3 regions underwent Arm-PCR. In the original analysis: The samples included roughly 61 TRBV and some 14 TRBJ segments. Using its own MiXCR run on the multiplex PCR reads, TCRdb lists one record per CDR3 protein. These V and J calls originate from TCRdb's pipeline instead of the authors' own analysis. The profile shows 240,000 or so distinct CDR3 sequences, about 19% of them singletons. Study-wide findings and caveats: Few sampled subjects may have lowered accuracy. TRBV28, TRBJ1-2 and TRBJ2-5 were segments that persistent disease favored.

With 0 bases removed from V and 7 bases from J, the gap between germline ends came to 12 bases. Germline V gene sequence: CDR1 LGHNA, CDR2 YSLEER. The CDR3 runs 14 residues. V and J are TRBV4-3 and TRBJ1-2; D might be TRBD1 (5 bases). The source of this sequence is a female donor with Graves disease. The sample consisted of peripheral blood mononuclear cells (PBMCs), taken at new diagnosis, from a patient treated with antithyroid drugs. The CDR3 bases are TGCGCCAGCAGCCAAGATCGGTCGGGACGTGGCTACACCTTC. It encodes CASSQDRSGRGYTF.